This TCR beta chain was recovered during a study of blood T cell repertoires in COVID-19 (dated by TCRdb to about 2020). For the study in its entirety: Samples from collaborators originated in the United States, Italy and Spain and spanned both the acute and convalescent phases of COVID-19. The material from the prospective study consisted of cDNA or gDNA derived from T cells, B-cell-depleted T cells, or PBMCs. Deeply sampled blood TCRbeta repertoires from subjects exposed to, actively infected with, or recovered from COVID-19 were included in the dataset. The repertoires were made available in a free public database intended to serve as a resource for research on the immune response to SARS-CoV-2. The samples were drawn from the first 160 participants of the ongoing ImmuneRACE study and from 950 to 1,500 subjects provided by 6 global collaborators. Sample metadata almost always included a de-identified subject ID, COVID-19 status, age in years and sex. Where available, HLA class I and class II types were obtained from metadata supplied by the sample provider rather than from assay-based typing. What the study reported, not specific to this receptor: The quantity of clinical and demographic metadata differed by source and by participant and was supplied without curation.

This clone has just a few counts. No cognate antigen has been identified for it. Base quality data are lacking; no much larger clone is found one base away. TCRbeta CDR3 regions were amplified from genomic DNA using the immunoSEQ Assay, a bias-controlled multiplex PCR. The published analysis was carried out like this. The number of nucleated cells in each sample was estimated from the amplification of reference gene primers within the assay. To quantify the absolute abundance of each unique TCRbeta CDR3 rearrangement, sequence reads were collapsed and filtered. For each sample, productive Simpson clonality was calculated as the square root of Simpson's diversity index across productive rearrangements. The table was pulled from immuneACCESS by TCRdb, which kept in-frame rearrangements only. Such tables lose some clones; where checked, under half of the loss comes from unresolved V genes, and the rest has no known cause. V and J calls and clone size follow that table, whereas D and trimming were derived from the DNA. This sample holds roughly 68,000 clones; under 85% were observed only once. The ten largest make up around a tenth of the sample.

The collaborating institutions used their own protocols to collect whole blood in K2EDTA tubes. For TCRbeta analysis, collaborators shipped samples as frozen whole blood, isolated PBMCs, or DNA extracted from either of those sample types. The clonotype was recovered from a woman aged 50 to 60 with acute or convalescent COVID-19. The sequenced material came from peripheral blood.

The nucleotides read TGTGCCAGCAGTCGAGGGACAGTTGCCACCGGGGAGCTGTTTTTT. Its translation reads: CASSRGTVATGELFF. The chain is assembled from TRBV27 and TRBJ2-2, with 7 middle bases fitting TRBD1. Based on the germline V gene (reference sequence), the CDR1 and CDR2 sequences are MNHEY and SMNVEV. The CDR3 holds 15 amino acids from the cysteine to the phenylalanine. Kept here is only the CDR3 DNA, which spans 45 bases and is read in frame from base 1. V and J are trimmed by 5 bases and 4 bases, and the gene matches miss 7 bases of the junction.